These 23 T cell receptor beta chains were all obtained from the same sample, sequenced in a study of shared clonotypes between healthy human individuals. This table comes from immunoSEQ multiplex PCR, and its TCRdb copy is limited to in-frame clones, with some not included. The sample comprises about 510,000 clones, 90% to 97% of which are singletons, and 0.055% to 0.075% rests with the top ten. Material for sequencing was naive CD4+ T cells sorted from blood. Subset reported: CD45RA+ positively selected. Source of these receptors: a woman younger than 45 in good health.

About this clone: At one end the junction does not follow the germline gene, possibly because of a read error. The chain uses TRBV6-1 and TRBJ1-5; D uncertain. The CDR3 spans 12 residues. Germline V gene sequence: CDR1 MNHNS, CDR2 SASEGT. As DNA, the CDR3 is TGTGGCAGCACGAGTGGGGTTCAGCCCCAGCATTTT. Translation gives CGSTSGVQPQHF.

This clone was recorded only once. V and J are TRBV5-6 and TRBJ2-2; 9 bases map to TRBD2. The CDR3 sequence is 16 residues long. Germline CDR1 is SGHDT and CDR2 is YYEEEE. Losses at the gene ends were 4 bases for V and 4 bases for J; bases not matched to a gene: 8. Written as DNA, the CDR3 is TGTGCCAGCAGCGTTAGCGGGAGAAGTGTCACCGGGGAGCTGTTTTTT. As protein: CASSVSGRSVTGELFF.

The chain links TRBV21-1 to TRBJ1-4. TRBV21-1 has pseudogene status. The CDR3 spans 15 residues. The CDR3 nucleotides read TGTGCCAGCAGCATAATCGGTCGAACTAATGAAAAACTGTTTTTT. It is translated as CASSIIGRTNEKLFF.

The rearrangement uses TRBV18 and TRBJ2-7, with 11 bases fitting TRBD1. V shed 4 bases, J shed 3 bases, and the junction held 2 bases outside the gene matches. CDR3 length: 14 amino acids. Germline V CDR1 and CDR2: KGHSH, LQKENI. In DNA, the CDR3 is TGTGCCAGCTCACTCGGGACAGGGGGCTACGAGCAGTACTTC. Residues: CASSLGTGGYEQYF.

The CDR3 nucleotides are TGTGCCAGTAGTATTGGGACAAGGGGTCACGAGCAGTACTTC. Amino acid sequence: CASSIGTRGHEQYF. The chain carries TRBV19 and TRBJ2-7, with a tentative D call TRBD1 (6 bases). V shed 3 bases and J shed 5 bases, with 14 bases lying between them. CDR1 and CDR2 from the germline V gene are LNHDA and SQIVND (reference sequence). The CDR3 spans 14 residues.

The chain carries TRBV28 and TRBJ2-5; 10 bases match TRBD2. This CDR3 is built from 18 residues. Germline CDR1 is MDHEN and CDR2 is SYDVKM. The V segment lost 3 bases and the J segment 4 bases; nucleotides outside the gene matches: 14. The CDR3 region is CASSLGSLAGVLAETQYF. The CDR3 DNA reads as TGTGCCAGCAGTTTGGGTTCGCTAGCGGGAGTATTAGCAGAGACCCAGTACTTC.

The chain employs TRBV28 and TRBJ2-4, with 10 bases matching TRBD1. This CDR3 has 17 amino acids. V dropped 3 bases and J dropped 1; count of bases not matched to a gene: 6. Per germline, CDR1 MDHEN and CDR2 SYDVKM. Here the CDR3 reads CASSLLRQGAAKNIQYF. The CDR3 DNA follows: TGTGCCAGCAGTTTGTTACGACAGGGGGCGGCCAAAAACATTCAGTACTTC.

The chain combines TRBV19 with TRBJ2-4, with a possible D match to TRBD2 (7 bases). This CDR3 comprises 14 residues. Between the trimmed V and J ends, which lost 5 bases and 7 bases, there was a span of 15 bases. Per the germline V gene, CDR1 is LNHDA and CDR2 is SQIVND (reference sequence). CDR3 protein: CASSETGGKNIQYF. In DNA form, the CDR3 reads TGTGCCAGTAGTGAGACGGGGGGCAAGAACATTCAGTACTTC.

V and J are TRBV6-6 and TRBJ1-3, with D possibly TRBD1 on 6 matching bases. Germline CDR1 reads MNHNY; CDR2 reads SVGAGI (reference sequence). V was shortened by 7 bases and J by 3 bases, with 13 bases between the two germline ends. The CDR3 runs to 14 residues. CDR3 sequence (DNA): TGTGCCAGCAAGGGGGTTACGTTTGGAAACACCATATATTTT. This codes for CASKGVTFGNTIYF.

The chain links TRBV7-2 to TRBJ2-7, with 7 positions matching TRBD2. This CDR3 is built from 15 residues. Germline V gives CDR1 SGHTA, CDR2 FQGNSA. With 5 bases clipped from V and 0 bases from J, the junction kept 7 bases outside the gene matches. The DNA of the CDR3 is TGTGCCAGCAGCGCCAGCGGGATACACTCCTACGAGCAGTACTTC. Its translation: CASSASGIHSYEQYF.

The V call is TRBV21-1, the J call TRBJ1-5; the table names TRBD1, a call not compared with the DNA. TRBV21-1 is listed as a pseudogene. The CDR3 extends over 13 amino acids. CDR3 nucleotides: TGTGCCAGCGGGGACATCCGAGATCAGCCCCAGCATTTT. It yields the protein CASGDIRDQPQHF.

This clone was counted a single time. The V gene is TRBV25-1, the J gene TRBJ1-1; 9 bases fit TRBD1. CDR1 and CDR2 (germline): MGHDK, SYGVNS. Trimming removed 4 bases from V and 5 bases from J; junction bases left unmatched: 11. The CDR3 length is 16 residues. The CDR3 coding sequence is TGTGCCAGCAGTGGGGTCCTACAGGGGGCCCGGACTGAAGCTTTCTTT. It translates to CASSGVLQGARTEAFF.

DNA of the CDR3: TGTGCCAGCAGTTTATGGGGGCGGGGCACAGATACGCAGTATTTT. As protein: CASSLWGRGTDTQYF. The chain combines TRBV28 with TRBJ2-3; TRBD1 or TRBD2 may be the D gene (5 bases each). Trimming cost V 0 bases and J 1 base, with 8 bases left between them. CDR3 length: 15 amino acids. CDR1 is MDHEN and CDR2 is SYDVKM in the germline V gene.

The chain has TRBV10-3 and TRBJ1-2; no clear D. The CDR3 length is 16 residues. The V gene lost 0 bases and the J gene lost 0 bases, with 11 bases spanning the gap. The germline V gene has CDR1 ENHRY and CDR2 SYGVKD. CDR3 sequence: CAISESTPPPNYGYTF. In nucleotides, the CDR3 is TGTGCCATCAGTGAGTCGACGCCCCCTCCTAACTATGGCTACACCTTC.

This clone was seen once. The chain links TRBV29-1 to TRBJ2-3; TRBD2 matches 7 bases. Per the germline V gene, CDR1 is SQVTM and CDR2 is ANQGSEA. Trimming removed 0 bases from V and 3 bases from J; junction bases left unmatched: 12. The CDR3 has 17 residues. CDR3 DNA: TGCAGCGTTGAAGAACCGGCTAGCGGCCTCGGGACAGATACGCAGTATTTT. It translates to CSVEEPASGLGTDTQYF.

The genes are TRBV7-9 and TRBJ2-1; TRBD2 matches 12 bases. Germline-derived CDR1 and CDR2 are SEHNR and FQNEAQ (reference sequence). There are 15 residues in the CDR3. V lost 7 bases and J lost 5; bases outside the gene matches: 6. CDR3 bases: TGTGCCAGCACCGAACTAGCGGGAGGTCACAATGAGCAGTTCTTC. This sequence encodes CASTELAGGHNEQFF.

The CDR3: CASSYRGPVGYGYTF. CDR3 nucleotides: TGCGCCAGCAGCTACCGGGGACCCGTAGGATATGGCTACACCTTC. This chain links TRBV5-1 with TRBJ1-2, with D possibly TRBD1 on 5 matching bases. Germline V gene lookup returns CDR1 SGHRS and CDR2 YFSETQ. The CDR3 is 15 residues long. Trimming shortened V by 3 bases and J by 5 bases, and 17 bases separated the two germline ends.

This chain connects TRBV4-2 to TRBJ2-3; possibly TRBD2 for D (5 bases). Trimming cost V 6 bases and J 5 bases, with 21 bases left between them. Germline loops: CDR1 LGHNA, CDR2 YNFKEQ. There are 16 residues in the CDR3. The CDR3 here is CASSPTYRETRDTQYF. The CDR3 DNA reads TGTGCCAGCAGTCCGACCTATAGGGAGACGCGAGATACGCAGTATTTT.

The chain links TRBV5-8 to TRBJ1-1; D ambiguous. V lost 3 bases to trimming and J lost 4 bases, with 16 bases between them. Germline CDR1 is SGHTS and CDR2 is YDEGEE. The CDR3 loop spans 15 amino acids. The CDR3 sequence is CASSSSRIPGTEAFF. For the CDR3, the DNA is TGTGCCAGCAGCTCCAGCAGGATCCCGGGCACTGAAGCTTTCTTT.

This rearrangement joins TRBV2 to TRBJ2-7, with 8 positions matching TRBD2. Per the germline V gene, CDR1 is SNHLY and CDR2 is FYNNEI. The CDR3 is 15 amino acids. With 9 bases clipped from V and 1 base from J, the junction kept 11 bases outside the gene matches. The CDR3 bases are TGTGCCAGTGGACAAGCGGGAGCTAATTCCTACGAGCAGTACTTC. It codes for CASGQAGANSYEQYF.

The J gene is TRBJ2-7, the V gene TRBV2, with 7 bases that match TRBD2. The CDR3 spans 13 residues. Germline lookup yields CDR1 SNHLY and CDR2 FYNNEI. V dropped 3 bases and J dropped 4; count of bases not matched to a gene: 3. The CDR3 here is CASSDQGGYEQYF. As DNA, the CDR3 is TGTGCCAGCAGTGACCAGGGAGGGTACGAGCAGTACTTC.

The chain joins TRBV5-1 to TRBJ1-4; the D gene is possibly TRBD1 (5 bases). The CDR3 runs to 14 residues. V lost 0 bases and J lost 8, with 11 bases in between. CDR1 is SGHRS, CDR2 YFSETQ, per germline. Written as DNA, the CDR3 is TGCGCCAGCAGCTTGGAAGGGGTAGGGGAAAAACTGTTTTTT. Amino acids: CASSLEGVGEKLFF.

The rearrangement links TRBV2 to TRBJ1-5; D may be TRBD1 (6 bases). This CDR3 is built from 15 residues. Trimming removed 6 bases from V and 1 base from J, with 13 bases in between. Germline lookup yields CDR1 SNHLY and CDR2 FYNNEI. The CDR3 DNA reads as TGTGCCAGCAGCGGAAACAGGGCCAGCAATCAGCCCCAGCATTTT. Residues: CASSGNRASNQPQHF.